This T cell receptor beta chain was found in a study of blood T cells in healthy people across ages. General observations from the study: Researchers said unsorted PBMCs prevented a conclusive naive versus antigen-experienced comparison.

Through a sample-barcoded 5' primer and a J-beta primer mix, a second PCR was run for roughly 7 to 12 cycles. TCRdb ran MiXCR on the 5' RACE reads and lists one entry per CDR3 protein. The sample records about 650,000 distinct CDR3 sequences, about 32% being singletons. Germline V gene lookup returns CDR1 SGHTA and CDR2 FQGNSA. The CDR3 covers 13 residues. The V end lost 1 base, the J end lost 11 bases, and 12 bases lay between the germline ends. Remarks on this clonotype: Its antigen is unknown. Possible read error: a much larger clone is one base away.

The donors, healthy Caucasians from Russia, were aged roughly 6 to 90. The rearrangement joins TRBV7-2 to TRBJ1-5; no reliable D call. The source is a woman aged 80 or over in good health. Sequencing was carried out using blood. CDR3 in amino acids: CASSLDAVQSQHF. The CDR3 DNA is TGTGCCAGCAGCTTAGATGCGGTGCAGTCCCAGCATTTT. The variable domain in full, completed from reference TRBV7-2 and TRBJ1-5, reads GAGVSQSPSNKVTEKGKDVELRCDPISGHTALYWYRQSLGQGLEFLIYFQGNSAPDKSGLPSDRFSAERTGGSVSTLTIQRTQQEDSAVYLCASSLDAVQSQHFGDGTRLSIL.